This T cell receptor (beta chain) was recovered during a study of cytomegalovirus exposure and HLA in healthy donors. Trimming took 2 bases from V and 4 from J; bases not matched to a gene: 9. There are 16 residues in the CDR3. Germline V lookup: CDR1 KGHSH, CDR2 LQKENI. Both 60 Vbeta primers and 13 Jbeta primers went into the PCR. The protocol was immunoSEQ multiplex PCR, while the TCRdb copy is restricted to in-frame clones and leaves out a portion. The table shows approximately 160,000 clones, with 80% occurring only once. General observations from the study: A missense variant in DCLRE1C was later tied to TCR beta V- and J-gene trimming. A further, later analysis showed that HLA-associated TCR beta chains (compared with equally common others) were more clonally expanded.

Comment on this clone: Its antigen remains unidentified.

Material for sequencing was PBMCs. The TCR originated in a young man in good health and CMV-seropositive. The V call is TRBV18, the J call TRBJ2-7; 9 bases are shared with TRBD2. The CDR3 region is CASSPSSGTSRYEQYF. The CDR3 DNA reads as TGTGCCAGCTCACCATCCTCCGGGACTAGCAGGTACGAGCAGTACTTC.